This T cell receptor beta chain was found in a study of blood T cell repertoires in COVID-19. Overall study context: Acute and convalescent COVID-19 samples came from the United States, Italy and Spain. T cells, B-cell-depleted T cells, or PBMCs supplied cDNA or gDNA.

The CDR3 is 14 amino acids. V was trimmed by 4 bases and J by 1 base, leaving 10 bases between them. Per the germline V gene, CDR1 is WSHSY and CDR2 is SAAADI. Study processing details: Reference gene primer amplification gave nucleated cell count estimates. Generated by immunoSEQ multiplex PCR, the TCRdb table keeps only in-frame clones and is missing some. The V and J calls and the clone size are those of that table, but D and trimming were determined from the DNA. The table includes under 150,000 clones, around 89% detected once. The sample was peripheral blood. The chain recombines TRBV10-2 with TRBJ1-2; D is perhaps TRBD1 (6 bases). The TCR sequence derives from a man aged 45-65 years with active or convalescent COVID-19. The CDR3 sequence: CASSGRTDNYGYTF. For the CDR3, the DNA is TGCGCCAGCAGTGGAAGGACAGATAACTATGGCTACACCTTC.